The clone carrying this T cell receptor beta chain turned up a few times. These data originate in a study of preoperative IRX-2 immunotherapy in early breast cancer. The data were produced by immunoSEQ multiplex PCR, yet TCRdb's version contains in-frame clones alone and is incomplete. The sample lists some 59,000 clones, around 94% occurring once. This CDR3 spans 16 amino acids. In germline, CDR1 is SGHAT, CDR2 FQNNGV. V was clipped by 2 bases and J by 10 bases, with 18 bases between them. Treatment in this sample: preoperative locoregional IRX-2 cytokine immunotherapy. Preoperative locoregional IRX-2 cytokine immunotherapy was tested in the phase Ib source study.

This sequence joins TRBV11-2 and TRBJ1-6; no definite D call. This TCR derives from a human donor with breast cancer. This material was acquired from a patient treated with IRX-2 immunotherapy. The CDR3 spells CASSLHGPGMGSPLHF. The CDR3 bases are TGTGCCAGCAGCTTACACGGCCCGGGGATGGGGTCACCCCTCCACTTT.